The 4 T cell receptor beta chains listed next were all sequenced from one sample in a study of T cell responses to AZD1222 COVID-19 vaccine. TCRdb's copy holds only in-frame clones and misses some; the assay was immunoSEQ multiplex PCR. This sample has around 110,000 clones, with 80% to 90% found just once. The sequenced sample was peripheral blood, obtained on day 0 of AZD1222 vaccination. The source is an adult in good health.

The genes are TRBV21-1 and TRBJ2-2; TRBD1, the table's D call, was not compared with the DNA. TRBV21-1 is a documented pseudogene. CDR3 length: 17 amino acids. In DNA, the CDR3 is TGTGCCAGCCGCGCGGACATCGGACAGGTGGGGACCGGGGAGCTGTTTTTT. This sequence encodes CASRADIGQVGTGELFF.

The rearrangement links TRBV5-4 to TRBJ2-1; 10 nucleotides agree with TRBD2. With 1 base clipped from V and 8 bases from J, the junction kept 0 bases outside the gene matches. This CDR3 has 13 amino acids. CDR1 is SGHNT and CDR2 is YYREEE in the germline V gene (reference sequence). In DNA form, the CDR3 reads TGTGCCAGCAGCTTGACTAGCGGGGATGAGCAGTTCTTC. Encoded protein: CASSLTSGDEQFF.

The J gene is TRBJ1-3, the V gene TRBV5-8; D may be TRBD1 (6 bases). The CDR3 is 17 amino acids. Trimming left V 3 bases short and J 3 bases short, with 19 bases between. In germline, CDR1 is SGHTS, CDR2 YDEGEE. The CDR3 nucleotides are TGTGCCAGCAGCTGGCCTTGGGGGGGCAGGCGTGGAAACACCATATATTTT. This encodes CASSWPWGGRRGNTIYF. The complete variable domain, with remaining parts taken from reference TRBV5-8 and TRBJ1-3, reads EAGVTQSPTHLIKTRGQQATLRCSPISGHTSVYWYQQALGLGLQFLLWYDEGEERNRGNFPPRFSGRQFPNYSSELNVNALELEDSALYLCASSWPWGGRRGNTIYFGEGSWLTVV.

A few counts support this clone. The genes are TRBV30 and TRBJ2-3; D remains unclear. Looked up from germline, CDR1 is GTSNPN and CDR2 is SVGIG (reference sequence). Trimming shortened V by 2 bases and J by 0 bases, and 9 bases separated the two germline ends. The CDR3 is made up of 14 amino acids. As DNA, the CDR3 is TGTGCCTGGAGTCGGACGGTCAGCACAGATACGCAGTATTTT. Translating gives CAWSRTVSTDTQYF.